The next 25 T cell receptor beta chains were all read from a single sample in a study of CD8+CD57+ T cells in acquired aplastic anemia. Researchers used genomic DNA as the template to profile TCR beta VDJ and CDR3. TCRdb itself ran the reads through MiXCR, one entry per CDR3 protein. The table lists over 200,000 distinct CDR3 sequences, under 65% of them singletons. Sequencing was done on a sample of sorted CD4+, CD8+, or CD8+CD57+ T cells (not recorded which) from PBMCs. These receptors were taken from a human donor in good health.

The chain has TRBV29-1 and TRBJ2-5, with a weak D call TRBD1 (6 bases). The V end was cut by 4 bases, the J end by 5 bases, with 11 bases between. There are 12 residues in the CDR3. The V gene's germline CDR1 is SQVTM and CDR2 ANQGSEA. The DNA of the CDR3 is TGCAGCGTTGGCCAGGGGCGGGAGACCCAGTACTTC. Its protein product is CSVGQGRETQYF.

The rearrangement joins TRBV2 to TRBJ1-1, with 11 nucleotides matching TRBD1. From germline, CDR1 is SNHLY and CDR2 FYNNEI. V shed 6 bases and J 11 bases; nucleotides not matched to a gene: 8. This CDR3 contains 13 residues. CDR3 bases: TGTGCCAGCAGACATGGGACAGGGGGTGTCGCTTTCTTT. It specifies CASRHGTGGVAFF.

The rearrangement joins TRBV2 to TRBJ1-1; D perhaps matches TRBD1 (6 bases). The CDR3 sequence is 14 residues long. V dropped 6 bases and J dropped 4 bases, with 15 bases sitting between them. The germline CDR1 and CDR2 sequences are SNHLY and FYNNEI. The CDR3 DNA reads TGTGCCAGCAGAGGTTCAAGGGGGGGCACTGAAGCTTTCTTT. This gives the protein CASRGSRGGTEAFF.

V usage is TRBV7-9 and J usage is TRBJ1-1; D is unresolved. Germline CDR1 reads SEHNR; CDR2 reads FQNEAQ (reference sequence). Trimming shortened V by 5 bases and J by 2 bases, and 9 bases separated the two germline ends. The CDR3 loop spans 13 amino acids. The CDR3 DNA sequence: TGTGCCAGCAGCGTCCGGGAAAACACTGAAGCTTTCTTT. Its protein product is CASSVRENTEAFF.

The chain couples TRBV5-4 to TRBJ2-5, with a tentative D call TRBD2 (5 bases). Trimming took 5 bases from V and 3 from J, leaving 14 bases between them. Germline V gives CDR1 SGHNT, CDR2 YYREEE (reference sequence). This CDR3 is built from 14 residues. CDR3 nucleotides: TGTGCCAGCAGTTCCCGGGGAACCGAAGAGACCCAGTACTTC. It translates to CASSSRGTEETQYF. The variable domain in full, with the rest retrieved from reference TRBV5-4 and TRBJ2-5, is ETGVTQSPTHLIKTRGQQVTLRCSSQSGHNTVSWYQQALGQGPQFIFQYYREEENGRGNFPPRFSGLQFPNYSSELNVNALELDDSALYLCASSSRGTEETQYFGPGTRLLVL.

V is TRBV7-2 and J is TRBJ1-2; D is ambiguous. The V end lost 5 bases, the J end lost 0 bases, and 10 bases lay between the germline ends. Germline CDR1 is SGHTA and CDR2 is FQGNSA. The CDR3 length is 14 residues. The CDR3 is CASSGQSTNYGYTF. The CDR3 DNA follows: TGTGCCAGCAGCGGTCAGTCAACTAACTATGGCTACACCTTC.

The chain employs TRBV9 and TRBJ2-7, with 9 bases aligning to TRBD2. The CDR3 length is 16 residues. J gave up 3 bases and V 3 bases, and 10 bases lay outside the gene matches. Germline V gene sequence: CDR1 SGDLS, CDR2 YYNGEE. The CDR3 DNA reads as TGTGCCAGCAGCGAGATAGCGGGGGCCGAGCGCTACGAGCAGTACTTC. It translates to CASSEIAGAERYEQYF.

This clonotype was counted a single time. The chain links TRBV7-2 to TRBJ2-7, with 7 bases matching TRBD2. V gave up 5 bases and J gave up 0 bases; unmatched junction bases: 7. Looked up from germline, CDR1 is SGHTA and CDR2 is FQGNSA. This CDR3 contains 15 residues. The CDR3 coding sequence is TGTGCCAGCAGCGGCGGGAGTGTAAGCTCCTACGAGCAGTACTTC. Its translation: CASSGGSVSSYEQYF. The full variable domain, rest sourced from reference TRBV7-2 and TRBJ2-7, is GAGVSQSPSNKVTEKGKDVELRCDPISGHTALYWYRQSLGQGLEFLIYFQGNSAPDKSGLPSDRFSAERTGGSVSTLTIQRTQQEDSAVYLCASSGGSVSSYEQYFGPGTRLTVT.

The CDR3 nucleotides are TGTGCCACCAGCAGAGATCTGGACATATTCAGCTCTGGAAACACCATATATTTT. Translation gives CATSRDLDIFSSGNTIYF. V gene TRBV15 combines with J gene TRBJ1-3, with D perhaps TRBD1 (5 bases). The CDR3 consists of 18 residues. V lost 0 bases to trimming and J lost 0 bases, with 15 bases between them. Germline lookup yields CDR1 LNHNV and CDR2 YYDKDF (reference sequence).

This clonotype showed up many times. The rearrangement uses TRBV2 and TRBJ2-3; D gene unclear. The V and J ends lost 6 bases and 5 bases respectively, with 15 bases between them. The CDR3 consists of 14 residues. Germline-derived CDR1 and CDR2 are SNHLY and FYNNEI. For the CDR3, the DNA is TGTGCCAGCAGCGATCTAAAGGGTGTAGATACGCAGTATTTT. It codes for CASSDLKGVDTQYF.

The chain couples TRBV29-1 to TRBJ2-1; D ambiguous. Germline V lookup: CDR1 SQVTM, CDR2 ANQGSEA. This CDR3 has 11 amino acids. V was cut by 5 bases and J by 9 bases, with 11 bases left in between. The CDR3 sequence is CSVLRVGEQFF. Here the CDR3 DNA reads TGCAGCGTTTTGCGCGTGGGTGAGCAGTTCTTC.

This clonotype was seen only a few times. The chain employs TRBV2 and TRBJ1-2; D possibly corresponds to TRBD1 (5 bases). The CDR3 has 13 residues. Germline CDR1 SNHLY, CDR2 FYNNEI. Trimming took off 7 bases at V and 8 bases at J, with 17 bases between the two ends. The CDR3 nucleotides are TGTGCCAGCAAACGGGACGGTCAAGGGGGCTACACCTTC. Translation: CASKRDGQGGYTF.

This chain links TRBV7-8 with TRBJ2-1; D is unclear. The V end was cut by 5 bases, the J end by 4 bases, with 15 bases between. The length of the CDR3 is 15 residues. In germline, CDR1 is SGHVS, CDR2 FQNEAQ. This CDR3 reads CASSQASGPYNEQFF. The CDR3 DNA reads as TGTGCCAGCAGCCAGGCGAGTGGACCTTACAATGAGCAGTTCTTC.

The table lists this clonotype with many counts. This chain joins TRBV27 and TRBJ1-2, with D hard to call. V lost 3 bases and J 6 bases, leaving 11 bases between the germline ends. Germline V gene lookup returns CDR1 MNHEY and CDR2 SMNVEV (reference sequence). The CDR3 has 13 amino acids. The CDR3 DNA sequence: TGTGCCAGCAGTTTTGAGACATTGGATGGCTACACCTTC. As protein: CASSFETLDGYTF.

The CDR3 here is CASSGGQGNFNYGYTF. The CDR3 DNA reads as TGTGCCAGCAGTGGGGGACAGGGAAACTTTAACTATGGCTACACCTTC. The chain uses TRBV25-1 and TRBJ1-2, with 9 bases identical to TRBD1. The trim removed 4 bases at V and 1 base at J, leaving 7 bases unmatched. Germline V gene data show CDR1 as MGHDK and CDR2 as SYGVNS. The CDR3 covers 16 residues.

This sequence joins TRBV10-3 and TRBJ1-6; the match to TRBD1 covers 7 bases. V shed 6 bases, J shed 9 bases, and the junction held 5 bases outside the gene matches. The CDR3 contains 13 residues. The germline CDR1 and CDR2 sequences are ENHRY and SYGVKD. CDR3 residues: CAISRDRGSPLHF. The CDR3 DNA reads as TGTGCCATCAGCCGGGACAGAGGTTCACCCCTCCACTTT.

CDR3 nucleotides: TGTGCCAGCAGCTTAGTTGAGGGCTCACCCCTCCACTTT. This sequence encodes CASSLVEGSPLHF. The chain uses TRBV7-9 and TRBJ1-6; no firm D call. The germline V gene has CDR1 SEHNR and CDR2 FQNEAQ (reference sequence). V lost 1 base to trimming and J lost 10 bases, with 8 bases between them. CDR3 length: 13 amino acids.

J is TRBJ2-1 and V is TRBV24-1, with D hard to call. V was clipped by 3 bases and J by 7 bases, with 6 bases between them. The CDR3 runs to 12 residues. CDR1 is KGHDR, CDR2 SFDVKD, per germline. This CDR3 reads CATSDPFNEQFF. CDR3 nucleotides: TGTGCCACCAGTGATCCGTTTAATGAGCAGTTCTTC.

The rearrangement uses TRBV10-3 and TRBJ2-3; TRBD2 aligns across 16 bases. CDR1 and CDR2 (germline): ENHRY, SYGVKD. After removal of 10 bases from V and 1 base from J, the junction contained 14 bases not matched to a gene. CDR3 length: 19 residues. The DNA for the CDR3 is TGTGCCAGCAGCTTGGGACTAGCGGGGGGGCTGTGGGGCACAGATACGCAGTATTTT. Protein: CASSLGLAGGLWGTDTQYF.

This clonotype appeared a single time. The chain has TRBV20-1 and TRBJ1-1; D unclear. Looked up from germline, CDR1 is DFQATT and CDR2 is SNEGSKA (reference sequence). This CDR3 comprises 12 residues. The V end was cut by 1 base, the J end by 11 bases, with 14 bases between. The CDR3 nucleotides are TGCAGTGCTAGAGGATGGACCGGGGAGGCTTTCTTT. Its protein product is CSARGWTGEAFF.

The chain is built from TRBV20-1 and TRBJ1-2; no reliable D call. The CDR3 contains 11 residues. Germline V lookup: CDR1 DFQATT, CDR2 SNEGSKA (reference sequence). Here the CDR3 DNA reads TGCAGCTACCCTTGGGACTATGGCTACACCTTC. This gives the protein CSYPWDYGYTF.

The table lists this clonotype with a count of one. This rearrangement joins TRBV7-3 to TRBJ1-2; tentative D call: TRBD1 (5 bases). The CDR3 sequence is 15 residues long. Between the trimmed V and J ends, which lost 6 bases and 7 bases, there was a span of 21 bases. CDR1 is SGHTA, CDR2 FQGTGA, per germline. Here the CDR3 DNA reads TGTGCCAGCAGTCCCCGGCGGGGAGGGGCAGCTGGCTACACCTTC. It codes for CASSPRRGGAAGYTF.

Note on this clonotype: A much larger clone differs from this one at a single base, so this may be a read error. The chain uses TRBV6-1 and TRBJ1-5; the D is unclear. With 5 bases removed from V and 0 bases from J, the gap between germline ends came to 14 bases. The germline V gene has CDR1 MNHNS and CDR2 SASEGT. CDR3 length: 16 amino acids. This chain's CDR3 is CASSKLRAGSNQPQHF. The CDR3 region has the DNA TGTGCCAGCAGTAAACTGAGGGCAGGTAGCAATCAGCCCCAGCATTTT.

The chain links TRBV11-1 to TRBJ1-1; D is ambiguous. The CDR3 extends over 14 amino acids. Deletions cut 3 bases from V and 3 bases from J, with 11 bases between. The germline CDR1 and CDR2 sequences are SGHAT and FQDESV (reference sequence). The CDR3 reads CASSFSDRYTEAFF. DNA of the CDR3: TGTGCCAGCAGCTTCTCTGACCGATACACTGAAGCTTTCTTT.

This clonotype was recorded many times. V and J are TRBV3-1 and TRBJ2-1; no clear D. Germline V gene data show CDR1 as LGHDT and CDR2 as YNNKEL (reference sequence). This CDR3 spans 12 amino acids. Trimming shortened V by 3 bases and J by 8 bases, and 8 bases separated the two germline ends. Here the CDR3 reads CASSQSWYEQFF. The CDR3 DNA follows: TGTGCCAGCAGCCAGTCGTGGTATGAGCAGTTCTTC.